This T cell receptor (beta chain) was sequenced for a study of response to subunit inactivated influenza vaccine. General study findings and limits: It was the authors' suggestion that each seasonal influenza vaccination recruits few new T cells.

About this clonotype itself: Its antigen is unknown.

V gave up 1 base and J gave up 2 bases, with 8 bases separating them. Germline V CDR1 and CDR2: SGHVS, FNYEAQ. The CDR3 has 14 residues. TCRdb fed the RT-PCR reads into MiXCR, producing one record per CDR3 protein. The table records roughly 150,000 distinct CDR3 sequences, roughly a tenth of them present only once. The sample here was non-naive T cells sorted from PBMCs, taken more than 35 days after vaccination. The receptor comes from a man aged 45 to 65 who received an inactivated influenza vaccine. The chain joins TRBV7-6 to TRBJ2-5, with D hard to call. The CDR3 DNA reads TGTGCCAGCAGCTTAGGCCTACTGCAAGAGACCCAGTACTTC. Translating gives CASSLGLLQETQYF.